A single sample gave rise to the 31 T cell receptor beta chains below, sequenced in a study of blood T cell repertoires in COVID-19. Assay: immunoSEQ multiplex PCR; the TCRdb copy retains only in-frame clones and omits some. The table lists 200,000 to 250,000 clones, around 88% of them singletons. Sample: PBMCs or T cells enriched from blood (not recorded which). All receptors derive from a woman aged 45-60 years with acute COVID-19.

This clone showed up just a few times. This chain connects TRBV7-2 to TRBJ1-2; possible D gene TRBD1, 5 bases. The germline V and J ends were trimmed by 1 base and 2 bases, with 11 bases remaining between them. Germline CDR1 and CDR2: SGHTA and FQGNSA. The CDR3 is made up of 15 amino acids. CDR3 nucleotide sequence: TGTGCCAGCAGCTTAGGTTTCGGGGGAAACTATGGCTACACCTTC. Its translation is CASSLGFGGNYGYTF.

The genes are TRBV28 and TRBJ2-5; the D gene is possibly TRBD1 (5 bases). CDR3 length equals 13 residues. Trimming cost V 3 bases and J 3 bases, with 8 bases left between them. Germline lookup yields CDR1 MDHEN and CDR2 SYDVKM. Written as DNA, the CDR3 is TGTGCCAGCAGTTTCATCAGGGAAGAGACCCAGTACTTC. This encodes CASSFIREETQYF.

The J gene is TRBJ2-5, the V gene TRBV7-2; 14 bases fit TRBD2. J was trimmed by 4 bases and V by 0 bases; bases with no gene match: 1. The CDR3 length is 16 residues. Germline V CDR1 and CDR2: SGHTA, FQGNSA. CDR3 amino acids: CASSLATSGRVETQYF. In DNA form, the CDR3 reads TGTGCCAGCAGCTTAGCGACTAGCGGGAGGGTAGAGACCCAGTACTTC. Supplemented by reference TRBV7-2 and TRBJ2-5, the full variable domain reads GAGVSQSPSNKVTEKGKDVELRCDPISGHTALYWYRQSLGQGLEFLIYFQGNSAPDKSGLPSDRFSAERTGGSVSTLTIQRTQQEDSAVYLCASSLATSGRVETQYFGPGTRLLVL.

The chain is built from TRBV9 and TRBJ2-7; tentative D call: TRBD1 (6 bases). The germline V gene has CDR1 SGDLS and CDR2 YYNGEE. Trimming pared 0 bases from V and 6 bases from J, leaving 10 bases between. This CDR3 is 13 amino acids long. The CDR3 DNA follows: TGTGCCAGCAGCGTAGCTGGGGGCGTCGAGCAGTACTTC. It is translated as CASSVAGGVEQYF. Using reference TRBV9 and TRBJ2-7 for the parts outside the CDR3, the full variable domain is DSGVTQTPKHLITATGQRVTLRCSPRSGDLSVYWYQQSLDQGLQFLIQYYNGEERAKGNILERFSAQQFPDLHSELNLSSLELGDSALYFCASSVAGGVEQYFGPGTRLTVT.

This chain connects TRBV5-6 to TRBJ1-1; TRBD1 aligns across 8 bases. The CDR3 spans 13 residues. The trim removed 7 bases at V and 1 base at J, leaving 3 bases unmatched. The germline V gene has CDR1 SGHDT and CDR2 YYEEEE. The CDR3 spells CASLDRANTEAFF. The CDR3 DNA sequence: TGTGCCAGCTTGGACAGGGCGAACACTGAAGCTTTCTTT.

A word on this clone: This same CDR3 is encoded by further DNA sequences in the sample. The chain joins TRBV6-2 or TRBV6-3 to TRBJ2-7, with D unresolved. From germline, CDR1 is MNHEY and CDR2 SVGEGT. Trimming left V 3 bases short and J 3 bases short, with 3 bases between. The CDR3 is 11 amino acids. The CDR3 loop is CASSYLYEQYF. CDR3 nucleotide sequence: TGTGCCAGCAGTTATCTCTACGAGCAGTACTTC.

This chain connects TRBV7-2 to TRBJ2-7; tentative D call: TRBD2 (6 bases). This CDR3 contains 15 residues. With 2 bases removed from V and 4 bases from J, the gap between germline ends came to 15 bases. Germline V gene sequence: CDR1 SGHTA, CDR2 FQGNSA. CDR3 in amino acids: CASSLSPGSGYEQYF. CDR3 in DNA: TGTGCCAGCAGCTTATCTCCCGGGAGTGGGTACGAGCAGTACTTC.

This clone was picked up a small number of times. CDR3 DNA sequence: TGTGCCAGCAAACGGAGCTCCTATAATTCACCCCTCCACTTT. Translated: CASKRSSYNSPLHF. The chain is built from TRBV28 and TRBJ1-6; D unresolved. V lost 7 bases, J lost 0 bases, and 7 bases lay in between. The CDR3 totals 14 residues. CDR1 and CDR2 (germline): MDHEN, SYDVKM.

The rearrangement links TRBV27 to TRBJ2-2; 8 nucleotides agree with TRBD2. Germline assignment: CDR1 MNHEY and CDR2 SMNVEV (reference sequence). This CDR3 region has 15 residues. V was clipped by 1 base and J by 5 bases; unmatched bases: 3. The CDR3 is CASSLFPSGTGELFF. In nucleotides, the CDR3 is TGTGCCAGCAGTTTATTTCCTAGCGGGACCGGGGAGCTGTTTTTT.

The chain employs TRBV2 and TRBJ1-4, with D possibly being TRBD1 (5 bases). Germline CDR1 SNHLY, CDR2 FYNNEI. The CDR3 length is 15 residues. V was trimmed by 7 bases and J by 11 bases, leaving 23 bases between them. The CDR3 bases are TGTGCCAGCATCCAAGGGGCAGGCCGCGGACCCAAACTGTTTTTT. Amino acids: CASIQGAGRGPKLFF.

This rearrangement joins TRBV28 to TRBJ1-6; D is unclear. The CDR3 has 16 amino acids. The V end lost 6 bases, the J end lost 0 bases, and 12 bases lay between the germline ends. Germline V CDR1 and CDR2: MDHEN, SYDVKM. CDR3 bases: TGTGCCAGCAGAAATCGCATGAGCTCCTATAATTCACCCCTCCACTTT. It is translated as CASRNRMSSYNSPLHF.

In DNA, the CDR3 is TGCGCCAGCAGGAAGACAGGGAGCTATGGCTACACCTTC. It codes for CASRKTGSYGYTF. This chain connects TRBV4-1 to TRBJ1-2; TRBD1 agrees at 7 bases. J gave up 4 bases and V 6 bases, and 5 bases lay outside the gene matches. CDR3 size: 13 residues. CDR1 MGHRA and CDR2 YSYEKL come from the germline V gene.

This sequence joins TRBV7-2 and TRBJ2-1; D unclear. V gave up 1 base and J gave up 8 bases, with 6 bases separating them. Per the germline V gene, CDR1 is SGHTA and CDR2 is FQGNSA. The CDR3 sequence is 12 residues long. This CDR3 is CASSLGADEQFF. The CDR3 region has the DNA TGTGCCAGCAGCTTAGGCGCGGATGAGCAGTTCTTC.

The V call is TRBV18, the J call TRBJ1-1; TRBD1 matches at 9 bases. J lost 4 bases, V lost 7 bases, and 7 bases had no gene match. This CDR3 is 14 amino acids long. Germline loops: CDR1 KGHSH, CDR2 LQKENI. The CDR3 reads CASYRDRGGTEAFF. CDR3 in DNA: TGTGCCAGCTATCGCGACAGGGGGGGCACTGAAGCTTTCTTT.

CDR3 amino acids: CASSSSGLAYEQYF. The CDR3 bases are TGTGCCAGCAGCAGCTCGGGACTGGCGTACGAGCAGTACTTC. The rearrangement links TRBV7-9 to TRBJ2-7, with a weak D call TRBD2 (6 bases). CDR1 and CDR2 (germline): SEHNR, FQNEAQ (reference sequence). This CDR3 has 14 residues. Trimming left V 5 bases short and J 4 bases short, with 15 bases between.

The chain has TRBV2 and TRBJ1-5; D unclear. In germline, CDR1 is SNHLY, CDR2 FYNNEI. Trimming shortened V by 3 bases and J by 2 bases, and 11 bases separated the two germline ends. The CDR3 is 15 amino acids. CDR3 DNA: TGTGCCAGCAGTGAGGGTCAGGTCGGCAATCAGCCCCAGCATTTT. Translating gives CASSEGQVGNQPQHF.

The CDR3 sequence: CASSSLRLAGGHFSPNEQFF. The CDR3 region has the DNA TGTGCCAGCAGTTCCCTGCGGCTAGCGGGAGGGCATTTTTCTCCCAATGAGCAGTTCTTC. This chain connects TRBV28 to TRBJ2-1; 12 bases are shared with TRBD2. The J segment lost 6 bases and the V segment lost 4 bases, leaving 19 bases of the junction unmatched. Germline CDR1 is MDHEN and CDR2 is SYDVKM. The CDR3 contains 20 residues.

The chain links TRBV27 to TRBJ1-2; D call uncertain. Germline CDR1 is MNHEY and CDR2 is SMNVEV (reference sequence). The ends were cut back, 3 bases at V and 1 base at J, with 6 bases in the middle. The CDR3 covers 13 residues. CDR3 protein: CASSFEGNYGYTF. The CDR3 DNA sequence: TGTGCCAGCAGTTTTGAGGGTAACTATGGCTACACCTTC.

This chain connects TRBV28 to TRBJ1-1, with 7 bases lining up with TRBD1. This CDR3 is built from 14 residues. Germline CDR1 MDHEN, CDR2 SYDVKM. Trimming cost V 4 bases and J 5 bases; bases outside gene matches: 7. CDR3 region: CASSYTGEWTEAFF. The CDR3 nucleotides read TGTGCCAGCAGTTATACAGGGGAGTGGACTGAAGCTTTCTTT.

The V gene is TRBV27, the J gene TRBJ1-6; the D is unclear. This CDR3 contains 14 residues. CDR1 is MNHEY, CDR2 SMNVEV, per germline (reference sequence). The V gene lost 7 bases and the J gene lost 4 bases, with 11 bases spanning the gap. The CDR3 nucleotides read TGTGCCAGCACTAGTCCGGATTATAATTCACCCCTCCACTTT. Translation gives CASTSPDYNSPLHF.

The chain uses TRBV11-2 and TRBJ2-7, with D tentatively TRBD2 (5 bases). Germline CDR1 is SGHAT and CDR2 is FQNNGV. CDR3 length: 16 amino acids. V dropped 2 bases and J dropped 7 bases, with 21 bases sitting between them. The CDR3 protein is CASSLSRGAYAWEQYF. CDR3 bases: TGTGCCAGCAGCTTAAGTCGGGGAGCTTATGCGTGGGAGCAGTACTTC.

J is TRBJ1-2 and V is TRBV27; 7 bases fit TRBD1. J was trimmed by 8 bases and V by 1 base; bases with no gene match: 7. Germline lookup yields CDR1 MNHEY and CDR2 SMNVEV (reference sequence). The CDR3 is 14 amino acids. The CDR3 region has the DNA TGTGCCAGCAGTTTATATGACAGGGCGGACGGCTACACCTTC. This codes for CASSLYDRADGYTF.

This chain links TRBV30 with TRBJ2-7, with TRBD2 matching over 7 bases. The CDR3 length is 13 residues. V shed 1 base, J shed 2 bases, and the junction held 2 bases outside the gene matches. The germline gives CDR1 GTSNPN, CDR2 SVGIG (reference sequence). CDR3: CAWSASGAYEQYF. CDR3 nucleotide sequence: TGTGCCTGGAGTGCCAGCGGGGCCTACGAGCAGTACTTC.

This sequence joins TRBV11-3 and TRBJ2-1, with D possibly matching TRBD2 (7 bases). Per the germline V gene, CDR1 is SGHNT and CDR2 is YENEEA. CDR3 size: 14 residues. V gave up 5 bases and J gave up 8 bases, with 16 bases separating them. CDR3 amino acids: CASSRGGALDEQFF. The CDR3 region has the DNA TGTGCCAGCAGCCGTGGGGGGGCTTTGGATGAGCAGTTCTTC.

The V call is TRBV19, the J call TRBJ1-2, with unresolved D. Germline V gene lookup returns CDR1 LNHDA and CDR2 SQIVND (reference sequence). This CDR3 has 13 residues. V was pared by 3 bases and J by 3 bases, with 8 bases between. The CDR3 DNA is TGTGCCAGTAGTATGGCGGTCGACTATGGCTACACCTTC. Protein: CASSMAVDYGYTF. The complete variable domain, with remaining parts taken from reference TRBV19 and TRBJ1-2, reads DGGITQSPKYLFRKEGQNVTLSCEQNLNHDAMYWYRQDPGQGLRLIYYSQIVNDFQKGDIAEGYSVSREKKESFPLTVTSAQKNPTAFYLCASSMAVDYGYTFGSGTRLTVV.

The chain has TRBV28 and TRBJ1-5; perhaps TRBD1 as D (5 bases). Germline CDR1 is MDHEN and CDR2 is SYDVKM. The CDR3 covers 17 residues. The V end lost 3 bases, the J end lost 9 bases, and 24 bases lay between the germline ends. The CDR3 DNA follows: TGTGCCAGCAGTTTTAGATGGGGCCAGGGTGGTCATCTGCCCCAGCATTTT. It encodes CASSFRWGQGGHLPQHF.

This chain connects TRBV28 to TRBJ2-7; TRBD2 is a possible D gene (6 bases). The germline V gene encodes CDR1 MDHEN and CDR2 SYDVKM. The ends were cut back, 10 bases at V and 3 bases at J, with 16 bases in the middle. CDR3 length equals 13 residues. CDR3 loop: CATYAGNRYEQYF. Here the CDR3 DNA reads TGTGCCACCTATGCGGGAAATCGCTACGAGCAGTACTTC.

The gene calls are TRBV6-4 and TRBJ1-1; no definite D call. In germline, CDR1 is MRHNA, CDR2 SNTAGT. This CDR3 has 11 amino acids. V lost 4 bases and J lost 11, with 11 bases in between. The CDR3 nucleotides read TGTGCCAGCAGTGCCGGAGGGTCCGCTTTCTTT. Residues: CASSAGGSAFF.

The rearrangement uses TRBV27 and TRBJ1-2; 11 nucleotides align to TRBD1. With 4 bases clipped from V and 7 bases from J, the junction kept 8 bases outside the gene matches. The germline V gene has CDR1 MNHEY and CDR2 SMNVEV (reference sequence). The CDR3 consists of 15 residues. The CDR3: CASSWGTGGRGGYTF. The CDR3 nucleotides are TGTGCCAGCAGTTGGGGGACAGGGGGGCGAGGTGGCTACACCTTC.

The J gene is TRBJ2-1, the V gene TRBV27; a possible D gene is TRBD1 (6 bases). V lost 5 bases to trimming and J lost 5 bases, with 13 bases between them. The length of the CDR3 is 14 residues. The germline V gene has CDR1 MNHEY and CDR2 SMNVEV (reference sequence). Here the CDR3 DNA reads TGTGCCAGCAGTAAAAGACAGGCCGACAATGAGCAGTTCTTC. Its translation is CASSKRQADNEQFF.

CDR3 coding DNA: TGCGCCAGCAGCTCGGGACTAGCAGAGACCCAGTACTTC. This sequence encodes CASSSGLAETQYF. This chain links TRBV5-1 with TRBJ2-5, with TRBD2 matching over 9 bases. CDR1 and CDR2 (germline): SGHRS, YFSETQ. V shed 3 bases and J 4 bases; nucleotides not matched to a gene: 1. This CDR3 has 13 amino acids.